This T cell receptor beta chain originates from a study of cytomegalovirus exposure and HLA in healthy donors. Libraries were prepared by immunoSEQ multiplex PCR; TCRdb keeps only in-frame clonotypes and omits some of them. Among over 130,000 clones, about 87% were seen once, and the ten largest hold roughly 9.4%. The receptor comes from a young man in good health and CMV-seropositive. Sequenced sample: PBMCs.

CDR3 DNA: TGTGCCATCGGGGACAGGGGACTACGAAACTATGGCTACACCTTC. This sequence encodes CAIGDRGLRNYGYTF. The J gene is TRBJ1-2, the V gene TRBV10-3, with TRBD1 identical over 10 bases. The CDR3 contains 15 residues. Germline V gene data show CDR1 as ENHRY and CDR2 as SYGVKD. V was clipped by 8 bases and J by 2 bases; unmatched bases: 8.